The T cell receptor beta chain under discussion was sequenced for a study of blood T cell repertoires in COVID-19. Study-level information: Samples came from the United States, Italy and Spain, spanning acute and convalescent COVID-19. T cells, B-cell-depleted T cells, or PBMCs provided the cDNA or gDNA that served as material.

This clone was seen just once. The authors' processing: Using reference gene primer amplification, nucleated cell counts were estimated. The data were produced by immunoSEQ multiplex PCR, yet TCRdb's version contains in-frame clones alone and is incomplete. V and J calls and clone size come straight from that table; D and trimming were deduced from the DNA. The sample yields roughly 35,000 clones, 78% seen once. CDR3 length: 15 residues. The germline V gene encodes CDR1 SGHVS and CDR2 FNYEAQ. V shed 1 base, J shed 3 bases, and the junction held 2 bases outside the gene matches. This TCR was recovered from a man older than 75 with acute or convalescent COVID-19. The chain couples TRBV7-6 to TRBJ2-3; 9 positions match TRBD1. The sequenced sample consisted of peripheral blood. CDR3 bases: TGTGCCAGCAGCTTAGAGGACAGGGGTACAGATACGCAGTATTTT. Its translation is CASSLEDRGTDTQYF. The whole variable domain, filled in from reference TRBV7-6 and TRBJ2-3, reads GAGVSQSPRYKVTKRGQDVALRCDPISGHVSLYWYRQALGQGPEFLTYFNYEAQQDKSGLPNDRFSAERPEGSISTLTIQRTEQRDSAMYRCASSLEDRGTDTQYFGPGTRLTVL.